This TCR beta chain was observed in a study of breast tumors, draining lymph nodes, adjacent tissues. Of note for this clonotype: This may be a read error: a much more frequent sequence differs by one nucleotide.

Axillary draining lymph nodes of breast cancer patients supplied the node samples. Via MiXCR, TCRdb re-called the multiplex PCR reads, giving one row per CDR3 protein. The sample contains roughly 260,000 distinct CDR3 sequences, around 31% of which appear only once. The CDR3 has 13 amino acids. Looked up from germline, CDR1 is SGHAT and CDR2 is FQDESV (reference sequence). This clonotype was sampled from a female donor with breast cancer. Some clones in this sample may be carry-over from other donors' samples. The sequencing input was axillary lymph node tissue. The V gene is TRBV11-1, the J gene TRBJ1-4; D is undetermined. CDR3 nucleotides: TGTGCCAGCAGTACGCGAATGGATGAAAACCTGTTTTTT. Amino acid sequence: CASSTRMDENLFF.